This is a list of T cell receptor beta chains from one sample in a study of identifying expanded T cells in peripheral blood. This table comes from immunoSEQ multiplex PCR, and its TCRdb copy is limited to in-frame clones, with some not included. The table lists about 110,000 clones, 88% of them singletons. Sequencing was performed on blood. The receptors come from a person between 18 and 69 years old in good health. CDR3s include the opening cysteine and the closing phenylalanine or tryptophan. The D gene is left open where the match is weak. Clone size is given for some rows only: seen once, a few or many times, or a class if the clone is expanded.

CDR3nt: TGTGCCACCAGCAGGAACAGGAACGGCGGGCGAGAGACCCAGTACTTC
CDR3aa: CATSRNRNGGRETQYF
abundance: -
v_gene: TRBV15
d_gene: -
j_gene: TRBJ2-5

CDR3nt: TGCGCCAGCAGCTCCGAGATTCCGGGACACCCAACTGGGAATTCACCCCTCCACTTT
CDR3aa: CASSSEIPGHPTGNSPLHF
abundance: -
v_gene: TRBV4-3
d_gene: -
j_gene: TRBJ1-6

CDR3nt: TGTGCCTGGAGTGTAGGTTACCAGGGCCAGCCCCAGCATTTT
CDR3aa: CAWSVGYQGQPQHF
abundance: -
v_gene: TRBV30
d_gene: -
j_gene: TRBJ1-5

CDR3nt: TGTGCCAGCAGCTTAGCGGGTGGCACTGAAGCTTTCTTT
CDR3aa: CASSLAGGTEAFF
abundance: -
v_gene: TRBV11-3
d_gene: -
j_gene: TRBJ1-1

CDR3nt: TGTGCCAGCAGTTACTCCGGCGACGGAAGCTACGAGCAGTACTTC
CDR3aa: CASSYSGDGSYEQYF
abundance: -
v_gene: TRBV6-5
d_gene: -
j_gene: TRBJ2-7

CDR3nt: TGTGCCAGCAGTTACAGCACTCATCAGCCCCAGCATTTT
CDR3aa: CASSYSTHQPQHF
abundance: -
v_gene: TRBV6-6
d_gene: -
j_gene: TRBJ1-5

CDR3nt: TGTGCCAGCAGCTTATCAGAAATTAGCAATCAGCCCCAGCATTTT
CDR3aa: CASSLSEISNQPQHF
abundance: -
v_gene: TRBV11-2
d_gene: -
j_gene: TRBJ1-5

CDR3nt: TGTGCCAGCACCCAGACGGACAGAGACAACTATGGCTACACCTTC
CDR3aa: CASTQTDRDNYGYTF
abundance: -
v_gene: TRBV2
d_gene: -
j_gene: TRBJ1-2

CDR3nt: TGCGCCAGCAGCCCGCAGGGATACACTGAAGCTTTCTTT
CDR3aa: CASSPQGYTEAFF
abundance: -
v_gene: TRBV5-1
d_gene: -
j_gene: TRBJ1-1

CDR3nt: TGCGCCAGCAGCTTCCAGGGGCAGGGGACCGGGGAGCTGTTTTTT
CDR3aa: CASSFQGQGTGELFF
abundance: -
v_gene: TRBV5-1
d_gene: -
j_gene: TRBJ2-2

CDR3nt: TGTGCCAGTAGTAAAACCCCTAGCGGGAGGCTGTCCGGGGAGCTGTTTTTT
CDR3aa: CASSKTPSGRLSGELFF
abundance: -
v_gene: TRBV19
d_gene: TRBD2
j_gene: TRBJ2-2

CDR3nt: TGTGCCAGCAGTTATATCCGGGTGAGCAATCAGCCCCAGCATTTT
CDR3aa: CASSYIRVSNQPQHF
abundance: -
v_gene: TRBV6-6
d_gene: -
j_gene: TRBJ1-5

CDR3nt: TGTGCCAGCAGCTCCCCAGGCTCGTACGGTGAGCAGTTCTTC
CDR3aa: CASSSPGSYGEQFF
abundance: -
v_gene: TRBV7-2
d_gene: -
j_gene: TRBJ2-1

CDR3nt: TGTGCCAGCAGCTTGGAAGACACAGGCACAGATACGCAGTATTTT
CDR3aa: CASSLEDTGTDTQYF
abundance: -
v_gene: TRBV5-6
d_gene: -
j_gene: TRBJ2-3

CDR3nt: TGTGCCAGCAGTCCCGTTACCCCGGGTGAAAAACTGTTTTTT
CDR3aa: CASSPVTPGEKLFF
abundance: -
v_gene: TRBV28
d_gene: -
j_gene: TRBJ1-4

CDR3nt: TGCAGCGTTGAAGATCCCGGGACAGCGACCTACGAGCAGTACTTC
CDR3aa: CSVEDPGTATYEQYF
abundance: once
v_gene: TRBV29-1
d_gene: TRBD1
j_gene: TRBJ2-7

CDR3nt: TGTGCCAGCAGCCCAAGACAGGGCCAAGAGACCCAGTACTTC
CDR3aa: CASSPRQGQETQYF
abundance: -
v_gene: TRBV9
d_gene: TRBD1
j_gene: TRBJ2-5

CDR3nt: TGTGCCAGCAGCCCAACGGAGAACACTGAAGCTTTCTTT
CDR3aa: CASSPTENTEAFF
abundance: -
v_gene: TRBV7-8
d_gene: -
j_gene: TRBJ1-1

CDR3nt: TGTGCCAGTAGTAACAGGGCGGGCGGGGCCAACGTCCTGACTTTC
CDR3aa: CASSNRAGGANVLTF
abundance: -
v_gene: TRBV19
d_gene: -
j_gene: TRBJ2-6

CDR3nt: TGTGCTAGTGTTGGACTAGCACAAGATACGCAGTATTTT
CDR3aa: CASVGLAQDTQYF
abundance: -
v_gene: TRBV12-5
d_gene: TRBD2
j_gene: TRBJ2-3

CDR3nt: TGTGCCAGCAGCGGGACAGGACGTGGCTACACCTTC
CDR3aa: CASSGTGRGYTF
abundance: -
v_gene: TRBV27
d_gene: TRBD1
j_gene: TRBJ1-2

CDR3nt: TGTGCCAGCAGCTTAATTATAGGGGTCGAGCAGTACTTC
CDR3aa: CASSLIIGVEQYF
abundance: -
v_gene: TRBV7-2
d_gene: -
j_gene: TRBJ2-7

CDR3nt: TGCGCCAGCAGCCTGGAGTTAGGGGCCAACGTCCTGACTTTC
CDR3aa: CASSLELGANVLTF
abundance: -
v_gene: TRBV5-1
d_gene: -
j_gene: TRBJ2-6

CDR3nt: TGTGCCAGCAGCCCAAGGGTACAGGGGAAGTTAGACGGGGAGCTGTTTTTT
CDR3aa: CASSPRVQGKLDGELFF
abundance: -
v_gene: TRBV7-3
d_gene: TRBD1
j_gene: TRBJ2-2

CDR3nt: TGTGCCAGCTCACCAGTGAGGGTTGGGCCAGGGGGCAATCAGCCCCAGCATTTT
CDR3aa: CASSPVRVGPGGNQPQHF
abundance: few
v_gene: TRBV18
d_gene: -
j_gene: TRBJ1-5

CDR3nt: TGTGCCAGCAGGGGGAACTATGGCTACACCTTC
CDR3aa: CASRGNYGYTF
abundance: few
v_gene: TRBV28
d_gene: -
j_gene: TRBJ1-2

CDR3nt: TGCGCCAGCAGCTTGGATACGAACTTTGGAAACACCATATATTTT
CDR3aa: CASSLDTNFGNTIYF
abundance: -
v_gene: TRBV5-1
d_gene: -
j_gene: TRBJ1-3

CDR3nt: TGTGCCAGCAGCTGCCGACGGTGGTGCGGGGGGCGGGACAATGAGCAGTTCTTC
CDR3aa: CASSCRRWCGGRDNEQFF
abundance: -
v_gene: TRBV21-1
d_gene: -
j_gene: TRBJ2-1

CDR3nt: TGTGCCAGCAGTGATAGGTCGGGATCCTACGAGCAGTTCTTC
CDR3aa: CASSDRSGSYEQFF
abundance: -
v_gene: TRBV25-1
d_gene: -
j_gene: TRBJ2-1

CDR3nt: TGTGCCAGCAAAACCGTGGAGAGTCGGAGTTTATCACCCCTCCACTTT
CDR3aa: CASKTVESRSLSPLHF
abundance: -
v_gene: TRBV2
d_gene: -
j_gene: TRBJ1-6

CDR3nt: TGCGCCAGCAGCCAAGCCTCGGGACAGCTCTATGGCTACACCTTC
CDR3aa: CASSQASGQLYGYTF
abundance: -
v_gene: TRBV4-1
d_gene: TRBD1
j_gene: TRBJ1-2

CDR3nt: TGTGCCAGCAGCCCCGGGGCGTCCTATGGCTACACCTTC
CDR3aa: CASSPGASYGYTF
abundance: -
v_gene: TRBV6-6
d_gene: -
j_gene: TRBJ1-2

CDR3nt: TGTGCCAGCACTGAAAACTATGGCTACACCTTC
CDR3aa: CASTENYGYTF
abundance: -
v_gene: TRBV28
d_gene: -
j_gene: TRBJ1-2

CDR3nt: TGTGCCAGCAGTTTGGGTTTGAACAATGAGCAGTTCTTC
CDR3aa: CASSLGLNNEQFF
abundance: few
v_gene: TRBV2
d_gene: -
j_gene: TRBJ2-1

CDR3nt: TGCGCCAGCGGGGGGCCGTTTAGTGATACGCAGTATTTT
CDR3aa: CASGGPFSDTQYF
abundance: -
v_gene: TRBV10-2
d_gene: -
j_gene: TRBJ2-3

CDR3nt: TGCGCCAGCAGCCAGAATTACAGGGGGGCTGGAAACACCATATATTTT
CDR3aa: CASSQNYRGAGNTIYF
abundance: -
v_gene: TRBV4-3
d_gene: TRBD1
j_gene: TRBJ1-3

CDR3nt: TGTGCCAGCAGTGTCCACAAAGACATTCAGTACTTC
CDR3aa: CASSVHKDIQYF
abundance: -
v_gene: TRBV6-1
d_gene: -
j_gene: TRBJ2-4

CDR3nt: TGTGCCAGCAGCTTGAACGCGGAGACCCAGTACTTC
CDR3aa: CASSLNAETQYF
abundance: -
v_gene: TRBV11-3
d_gene: -
j_gene: TRBJ2-5

CDR3nt: TGTGCCAGCAGGGCAAACAGGGGGCAACTCTGGGATACGCAGTATTTT
CDR3aa: CASRANRGQLWDTQYF
abundance: -
v_gene: TRBV11-1
d_gene: TRBD1
j_gene: TRBJ2-3

CDR3nt: TGTGCCAGCAGCGCCCTGACGGAGGCAGATACGCAGTATTTT
CDR3aa: CASSALTEADTQYF
abundance: once
v_gene: TRBV9
d_gene: -
j_gene: TRBJ2-3

CDR3nt: TGTGCCAGTAGTGTGGGACAGGGAGGAGATGGCTACACCTTC
CDR3aa: CASSVGQGGDGYTF
abundance: -
v_gene: TRBV19
d_gene: TRBD1
j_gene: TRBJ1-2

CDR3nt: TGTGCCTGGAGTCGAGGGGGGCCAGTTTCAGGGACCCAGTACTTC
CDR3aa: CAWSRGGPVSGTQYF
abundance: -
v_gene: TRBV30
d_gene: -
j_gene: TRBJ2-5

CDR3nt: TGTGCCAGTAGTTTCCTACCGGGACAGGGGTCAGATACGCAGTATTTT
CDR3aa: CASSFLPGQGSDTQYF
abundance: -
v_gene: TRBV19
d_gene: TRBD1
j_gene: TRBJ2-3

CDR3nt: TGTGCCAGCAGCTTACTCGGGGGCGGCACTGAAGCTTTCTTT
CDR3aa: CASSLLGGGTEAFF
abundance: -
v_gene: TRBV7-3
d_gene: -
j_gene: TRBJ1-1

CDR3nt: TGCAGCGCACCGACACGCGGGGGGACTGAAGCTTTCTTT
CDR3aa: CSAPTRGGTEAFF
abundance: -
v_gene: TRBV29-1
d_gene: -
j_gene: TRBJ1-1

CDR3nt: TGTGCCAGCAGCCGGTGGGGGGCGGGAGGTAACAATGAGCAGTTCTTC
CDR3aa: CASSRWGAGGNNEQFF
abundance: -
v_gene: TRBV14
d_gene: TRBD2
j_gene: TRBJ2-1

CDR3nt: TGTGCCACCACCACCGGGACTAGTTCCCACAATGAGCAGTTCTTC
CDR3aa: CATTTGTSSHNEQFF
abundance: -
v_gene: TRBV28
d_gene: TRBD2
j_gene: TRBJ2-1

CDR3nt: TGTGCCAGCAGCTTAGGCGGAGATGGGGTCTACGAGCAGTACTTC
CDR3aa: CASSLGGDGVYEQYF
abundance: -
v_gene: TRBV9
d_gene: -
j_gene: TRBJ2-7

CDR3nt: TGTGCCAGCAGCCAAGTGGGGACAGGGACTAACGAGCAGTACTTC
CDR3aa: CASSQVGTGTNEQYF
abundance: -
v_gene: TRBV4-2
d_gene: TRBD1
j_gene: TRBJ2-7

CDR3nt: TGTGCCAGCAGTGAATTTAGCTCCTACTATGGCTACACCTTC
CDR3aa: CASSEFSSYYGYTF
abundance: -
v_gene: TRBV25-1
d_gene: -
j_gene: TRBJ1-2